The next 18 T cell receptor beta chains were all read from a single sample in a study of early T cells in non-severe SARS-CoV-2 infection. TCRdb used MiXCR to reprocess the 5' RACE reads, holding one entry per CDR3 protein. The sample includes 75,000 to 80,000 distinct CDR3 sequences, 16% of them seen just once. Specimen: whole blood. The source of these receptors is an adult who was a healthcare worker with PCR-confirmed SARS-CoV-2 infection or an uninfected control (not recorded which).

V usage is TRBV6-1 and J usage is TRBJ1-2; 7 nucleotides agree with TRBD1. The germline V gene has CDR1 MNHNS and CDR2 SASEGT. This CDR3 is built from 16 residues. V was clipped by 0 bases and J by 3 bases; unmatched bases: 7. Here the CDR3 DNA reads TGTGCCAGCAGTGAAGCGTGGACAGGACCTTACTATGGCTACACCTTC. Its translation: CASSEAWTGPYYGYTF.

This clonotype was recorded many times. The chain joins TRBV2 to TRBJ2-7; either TRBD1 or TRBD2 may supply D (5 bases each). The germline V and J ends were trimmed by 2 bases and 0 bases, with 14 bases remaining between them. This CDR3 spans 16 amino acids. The V gene's germline CDR1 is SNHLY and CDR2 FYNNEI. Here the CDR3 reads CASSEPNGAPSYEQYF. The CDR3 region has the DNA TGTGCCAGCAGTGAACCGAACGGGGCTCCCTCCTACGAGCAGTACTTC.

The chain is built from TRBV30 and TRBJ1-1, with D hard to call. The V end was cut by 0 bases, the J end by 12 bases, with 11 bases between. The CDR3 covers 11 residues. The germline CDR1 and CDR2 sequences are GTSNPN and SVGIG (reference sequence). The CDR3 sequence is CAWSVTTVSFF. The CDR3 nucleotides are TGTGCCTGGAGTGTAACGACTGTATCTTTCTTT. The full variable domain, rest sourced from reference TRBV30 and TRBJ1-1, is SQTIHQWPATLVQPVGSPLSLECTVEGTSNPNLYWYRQAAGRGLQLLFYSVGIGQISSEVPQNLSASRPQDRQFILSSKKLLLSDSGFYLCAWSVTTVSFFGQGTRLTVV.

The rearrangement uses TRBV13 and TRBJ1-3; D is ambiguous. Trimming took off 2 bases at V and 4 bases at J, with 9 bases between the two ends. CDR3 length: 14 residues. Germline CDR1 PRHDT, CDR2 FYEKMQ (reference sequence). The CDR3 DNA follows: TGTGCCAGCAGCTTAAGAAGGGTCGGAAACACCATATATTTT. Its translation: CASSLRRVGNTIYF.

The rearrangement joins TRBV29-1 to TRBJ2-7; the match to TRBD1 covers 9 bases. The CDR3 has 14 residues. The J segment lost 2 bases and the V segment lost 6 bases, leaving 8 bases of the junction unmatched. Germline V lookup: CDR1 SQVTM, CDR2 ANQGSEA. CDR3 residues: CSVGGTGIPYEQYF. The CDR3 DNA is TGCAGCGTGGGTGGGACAGGGATTCCCTACGAGCAGTACTTC.

This clonotype was found many times. This chain links TRBV5-4 with TRBJ2-3; D unclear. Trimming removed 4 bases at V and 0 bases at J, with 6 bases between. The germline CDR1 and CDR2 sequences are SGHNT and YYREEE (reference sequence). The CDR3 covers 13 residues. The CDR3 sequence is CASSPTSTDTQYF. The CDR3, as DNA: TGTGCCAGCAGCCCCACCAGCACAGATACGCAGTATTTT.

This clonotype has only a few counts. The rearrangement uses TRBV7-3 and TRBJ2-7, with D tentatively TRBD1 or TRBD2 (5 bases each). V was pared by 6 bases and J by 0 bases, with 12 bases between. The length of the CDR3 is 14 residues. CDR1 and CDR2 (germline): SGHTA, FQGTGA. This CDR3 is CASSRDHDSYEQYF. For the CDR3, the DNA is TGTGCCAGCAGTCGGGACCACGACTCCTACGAGCAGTACTTC.

The chain couples TRBV3-1 to TRBJ2-2, with 8 bases lining up with TRBD2. This CDR3 is built from 17 residues. V shed 4 bases and J 4 bases; nucleotides not matched to a gene: 11. Per the germline V gene, CDR1 is LGHDT and CDR2 is YNNKEL (reference sequence). The CDR3 sequence is CASSLRLWLAGTGELFF. The CDR3 nucleotides are TGTGCCAGCAGCCTCCGATTGTGGCTAGCGGGCACCGGGGAGCTGTTTTTT.

This clonotype was counted many times. The rearrangement links TRBV14 to TRBJ1-2, with TRBD1 identical over 8 bases. CDR1 is SGHDN and CDR2 is FVKESK in the germline V gene. The CDR3 extends over 15 amino acids. Trimming at V came to 1 base and at J to 3 bases, leaving 4 bases not matched to a gene. The CDR3: CASSQGTGLYYGYTF. Here the CDR3 DNA reads TGTGCCAGCAGCCAAGGGACAGGGCTTTACTATGGCTACACCTTC.

This clonotype occurred many times. The V and J genes are TRBV7-3 and TRBJ1-1, with D possibly TRBD1 on 5 matching bases. The CDR3 spans 15 residues. Germline V lookup: CDR1 SGHTA, CDR2 FQGTGA. Trimming removed 0 bases at V and 1 base at J, with 9 bases between. The CDR3 spells CASSLTGDRNTEAFF. Here the CDR3 DNA reads TGTGCCAGCAGCTTAACAGGGGACCGGAACACTGAAGCTTTCTTT.

The rearrangement links TRBV29-1 to TRBJ2-5, with a tentative D call TRBD2 (6 bases). The CDR3 has 15 residues. The V and J ends lost 0 bases and 4 bases respectively, with 15 bases between them. CDR1 and CDR2 (germline): SQVTM, ANQGSEA. CDR3 residues: CSVEDRGRGRETQYF. CDR3 coding DNA: TGCAGCGTTGAAGATAGGGGACGGGGGAGAGAGACCCAGTACTTC.

The chain employs TRBV13 and TRBJ1-1, with D possibly being TRBD1 (6 bases). Trimming took 3 bases from V and 3 from J, leaving 11 bases between them. The CDR3 is 14 residues long. Germline values: CDR1 PRHDT, CDR2 FYEKMQ (reference sequence). The CDR3 reads CASSFRGVYTEAFF. DNA of the CDR3: TGTGCCAGCAGCTTCAGGGGAGTGTACACTGAAGCTTTCTTT.

This sequence joins TRBV7-8 and TRBJ2-1; TRBD2 aligns across 10 bases. V dropped 2 bases and J dropped 6; count of bases not matched to a gene: 13. There are 18 residues in the CDR3. The V gene's germline CDR1 is SGHVS and CDR2 FQNEAQ. CDR3 nucleotide sequence: TGTGCCAGCAGCTTACCTACGGCTAGCGGGGGACCGGGCAATGAGCAGTTCTTC. Translation gives CASSLPTASGGPGNEQFF. The full variable domain, in which reference TRBV7-8 and TRBJ2-1 provide the parts outside the CDR3, is GAGVSQSPRYKVAKRGQDVALRCDPISGHVSLFWYQQALGQGPEFLTYFQNEAQLDKSGLPSDRFFAERPEGSVSTLKIQRTQQEDSAVYLCASSLPTASGGPGNEQFFGPGTRLTVL.

This clonotype appeared many times. The J gene is TRBJ2-1, the V gene TRBV15, with TRBD2 matching 9 bases. Germline lookup yields CDR1 LNHNV and CDR2 YYDKDF (reference sequence). V gave up 2 bases and J gave up 8 bases; unmatched junction bases: 13. The CDR3 runs to 17 residues. In DNA form, the CDR3 reads TGTGCCACCAGCAGACTTCCTGGGACTAGCAGAGGGGATGAGCAGTTCTTC. Protein: CATSRLPGTSRGDEQFF.

This clonotype has just a few counts. This chain joins TRBV10-3 and TRBJ2-1; TRBD1 might be the D (6 bases). There are 14 residues in the CDR3. Germline-derived CDR1 and CDR2 are ENHRY and SYGVKD. V was cut by 5 bases and J by 4 bases, with 12 bases left in between. As DNA, the CDR3 is TGTGCCATCAGTACTCAAGGGGGATACAATGAGCAGTTCTTC. Amino acid sequence: CAISTQGGYNEQFF.

This sequence joins TRBV18 and TRBJ1-6; 7 nucleotides line up with TRBD1. V gave up 3 bases and J gave up 3 bases; unmatched junction bases: 8. This CDR3 is built from 17 residues. CDR1 KGHSH and CDR2 LQKENI come from the germline V gene. The CDR3 coding sequence is TGTGCCAGCTCACCCAAGCTCACAGGGGACTATAATTCACCCCTCCACTTT. Its translation: CASSPKLTGDYNSPLHF.

This clonotype was recorded many times. The chain employs TRBV18 and TRBJ2-1, with TRBD2 matching 9 bases. The CDR3 has 13 amino acids. Germline trimming cut 3 bases from V and 6 bases from J; bases unmatched to any gene: 0. Germline loops: CDR1 KGHSH, CDR2 LQKENI. The CDR3 region is CASSPGLANEQFF. In DNA, the CDR3 is TGTGCCAGCTCACCGGGACTAGCCAATGAGCAGTTCTTC.

This clonotype was detected a few times. This sequence joins TRBV12-3 or TRBV12-4 and TRBJ1-3, with D hard to call. Trimming left V 6 bases short and J 0 bases short, with 12 bases between. There are 15 residues in the CDR3. DNA for the CDR3: TGTGCCAGCAGCCAGAGGAGGCTCTCTGGAAACACCATATATTTT. It encodes CASSQRRLSGNTIYF.